The clone carrying this T cell receptor beta chain has only one observation. Run at survey level, the immunoSEQ assay was version v3.0. It was roughly 35,000-50,000 T-cell genomes per sample that sequencing targeted. Clones were read by immunoSEQ multiplex PCR, and TCRdb kept only the in-frame ones, dropping some. Among approximately 25,000 clones, over 65% were seen once, and the ten largest hold about 10%. Germline assignment: CDR1 SGHRS and CDR2 YFSETQ. The length of the CDR3 is 15 residues. Trimming took off 3 bases at V and 1 base at J, with 13 bases between the two ends. This sample is drawn from a study of long-term antiretroviral therapy in people with HIV.

This TCR came from a man aged 40-49 years with HIV. Sample: unsorted PBMCs, taken 4.8 to 5 years after starting antiretroviral therapy. The rearrangement joins TRBV5-1 to TRBJ1-1; unclear D gene. Here the CDR3 reads CASSSLPASNTEAFF. Here the CDR3 DNA reads TGCGCCAGCAGCTCCCTTCCTGCTTCGAACACTGAAGCTTTCTTT.